Included here is one T cell receptor (beta chain) sequence, with context. Its antigen remains unknown. TCRdb independently ran MiXCR on the reads; one entry per CDR3 protein. The table records about 920,000 distinct CDR3 sequences, around 30% of them present only once. The CDR3 has 14 residues. Germline values: CDR1 SQVTM, CDR2 ANQGSEA. The V gene lost 4 bases and the J gene lost 0 bases, with 12 bases spanning the gap. This sample is part of a study of T cell repertoires in cytomegalovirus infection. General study results and limits: HLA-C-restricted CMV-specific TCR beta clonotypes prevailed in the ex vivo response.

The sample here was cultured CD8+ T cells from PBMCs, taken from culture after CMV antigen stimulation. The chain recombines TRBV29-1 with TRBJ1-1, with a weak D call TRBD1 (5 bases). The receptor was derived from a human donor in good health (CMV status not recorded). Some clones in this sample may be carry-over from other donors' samples. This CDR3 reads CSVGPKGMNTEAFF. CDR3 in DNA: TGCAGCGTTGGTCCTAAGGGGATGAACACTGAAGCTTTCTTT. The entire variable domain, with the rest obtained from reference TRBV29-1 and TRBJ1-1, is as follows: SAVISQKPSRDICQRGTSLTIQCQVDSQVTMMFWYRQQPGQSLTLIATANQGSEATYESGFVIDKFPISRPNLTFSTLTVSNMSPEDSSIYLCSVGPKGMNTEAFFGQGTRLTVV.